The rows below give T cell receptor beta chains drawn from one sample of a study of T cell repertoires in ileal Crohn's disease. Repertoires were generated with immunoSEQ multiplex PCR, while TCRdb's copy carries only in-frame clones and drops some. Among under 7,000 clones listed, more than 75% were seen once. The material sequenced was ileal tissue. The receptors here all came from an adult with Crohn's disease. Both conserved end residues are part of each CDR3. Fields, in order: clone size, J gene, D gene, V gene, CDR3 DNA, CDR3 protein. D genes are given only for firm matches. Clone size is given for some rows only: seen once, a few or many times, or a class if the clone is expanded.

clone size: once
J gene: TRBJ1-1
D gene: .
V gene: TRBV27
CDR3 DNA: TGTGCCAGCAGTAATTACGCGGGGAACACTGAAGCTTTCTTT
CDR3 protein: CASSNYAGNTEAFF

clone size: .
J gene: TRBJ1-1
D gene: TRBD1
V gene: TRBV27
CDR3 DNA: TGTGCCAGCAGTCTTAGGGGACAGGGGAACACTGAAGCTTTCTTT
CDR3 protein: CASSLRGQGNTEAFF

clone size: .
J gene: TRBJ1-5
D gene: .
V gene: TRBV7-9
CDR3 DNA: TGTGCCAGCAGCTTAGGGCCTGACGGGCCGAATCAGCCCCAGCATTTT
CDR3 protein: CASSLGPDGPNQPQHF